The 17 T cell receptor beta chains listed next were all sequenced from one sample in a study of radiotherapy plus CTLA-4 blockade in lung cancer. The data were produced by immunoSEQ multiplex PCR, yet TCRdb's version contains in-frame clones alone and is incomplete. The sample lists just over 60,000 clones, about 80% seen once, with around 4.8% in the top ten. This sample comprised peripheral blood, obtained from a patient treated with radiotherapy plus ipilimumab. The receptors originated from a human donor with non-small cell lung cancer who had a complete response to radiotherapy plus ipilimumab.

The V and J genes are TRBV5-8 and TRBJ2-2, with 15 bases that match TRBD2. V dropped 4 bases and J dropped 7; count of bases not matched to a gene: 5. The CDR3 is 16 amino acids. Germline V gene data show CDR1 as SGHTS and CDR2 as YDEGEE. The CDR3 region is CASSRTSGGAGGELFF. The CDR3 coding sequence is TGTGCCAGCAGCCGGACTAGCGGGGGGGCTGGCGGGGAGCTGTTTTTT.

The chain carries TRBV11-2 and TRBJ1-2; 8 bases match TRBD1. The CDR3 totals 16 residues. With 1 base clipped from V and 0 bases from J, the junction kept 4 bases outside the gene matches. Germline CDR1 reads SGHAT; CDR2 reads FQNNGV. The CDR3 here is CASSLGGQAANYGYTF. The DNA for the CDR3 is TGTGCCAGCAGCTTAGGGGGACAGGCAGCTAACTATGGCTACACCTTC.

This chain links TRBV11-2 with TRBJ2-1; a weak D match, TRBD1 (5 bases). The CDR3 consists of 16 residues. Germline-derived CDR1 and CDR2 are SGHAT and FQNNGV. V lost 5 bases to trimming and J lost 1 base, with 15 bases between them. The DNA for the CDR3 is TGTGCCAGCAGCCCGCCTGGGGCAGGTTCCTACAATGAGCAGTTCTTC. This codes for CASSPPGAGSYNEQFF.

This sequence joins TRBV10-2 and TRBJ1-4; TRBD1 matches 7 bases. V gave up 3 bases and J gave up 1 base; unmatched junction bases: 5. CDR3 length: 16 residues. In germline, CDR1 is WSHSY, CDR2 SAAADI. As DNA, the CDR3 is TGCGCCAGCAGTGAAAGGGGGCTCATAACTAATGAAAAACTGTTTTTT. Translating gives CASSERGLITNEKLFF.

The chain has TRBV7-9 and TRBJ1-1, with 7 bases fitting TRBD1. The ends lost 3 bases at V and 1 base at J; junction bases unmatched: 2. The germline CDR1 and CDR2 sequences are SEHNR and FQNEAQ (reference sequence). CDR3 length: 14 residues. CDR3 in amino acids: CASSFGTANTEAFF. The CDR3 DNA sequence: TGTGCCAGCAGCTTCGGGACAGCGAACACTGAAGCTTTCTTT.

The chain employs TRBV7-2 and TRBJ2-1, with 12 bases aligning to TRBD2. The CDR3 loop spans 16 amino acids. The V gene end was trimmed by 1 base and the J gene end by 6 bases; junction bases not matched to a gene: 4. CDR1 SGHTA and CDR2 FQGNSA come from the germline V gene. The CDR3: CASSLGTSGARNEQFF. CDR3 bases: TGTGCCAGCAGCTTAGGGACTAGCGGGGCCCGCAATGAGCAGTTCTTC.

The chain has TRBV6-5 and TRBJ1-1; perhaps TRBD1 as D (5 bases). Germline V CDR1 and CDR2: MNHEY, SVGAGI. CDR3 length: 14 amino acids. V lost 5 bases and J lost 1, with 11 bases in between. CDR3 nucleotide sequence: TGTGCCAGCAGTCCAGGGCAGTCGAACACTGAAGCTTTCTTT. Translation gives CASSPGQSNTEAFF.

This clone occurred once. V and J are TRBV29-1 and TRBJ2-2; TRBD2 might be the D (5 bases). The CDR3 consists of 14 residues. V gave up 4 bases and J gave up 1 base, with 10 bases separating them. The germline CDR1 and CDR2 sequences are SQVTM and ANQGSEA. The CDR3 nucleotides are TGCAGCGTTGGGAGGACGGGGAACACCGGGGAGCTGTTTTTT. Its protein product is CSVGRTGNTGELFF.

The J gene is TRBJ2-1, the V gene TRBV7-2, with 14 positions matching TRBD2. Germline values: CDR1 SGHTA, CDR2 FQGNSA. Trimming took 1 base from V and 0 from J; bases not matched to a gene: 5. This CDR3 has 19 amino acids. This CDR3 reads CASSLGGLAGALSYNEQFF. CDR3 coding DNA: TGTGCCAGCAGCTTAGGGGGACTAGCGGGAGCCCTCTCCTACAATGAGCAGTTCTTC.

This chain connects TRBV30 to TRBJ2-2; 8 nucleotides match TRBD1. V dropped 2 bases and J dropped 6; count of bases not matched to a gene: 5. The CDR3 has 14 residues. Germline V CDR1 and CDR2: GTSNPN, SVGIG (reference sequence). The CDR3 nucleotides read TGTGCCTGGAGTAACACAGGGGGTTCCGGGGAGCTGTTTTTT. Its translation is CAWSNTGGSGELFF. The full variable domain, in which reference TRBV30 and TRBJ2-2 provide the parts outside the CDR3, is SQTIHQWPATLVQPVGSPLSLECTVEGTSNPNLYWYRQAAGRGLQLLFYSVGIGQISSEVPQNLSASRPQDRQFILSSKKLLLSDSGFYLCAWSNTGGSGELFFGEGSRLTVL.

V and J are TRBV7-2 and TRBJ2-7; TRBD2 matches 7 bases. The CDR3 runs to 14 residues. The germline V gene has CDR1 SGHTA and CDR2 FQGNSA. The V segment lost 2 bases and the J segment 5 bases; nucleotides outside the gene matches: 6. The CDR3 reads CASSLSRTRDEQYV. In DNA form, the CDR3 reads TGTGCCAGCAGCTTAAGTCGGACTAGAGACGAGCAGTACGTC.

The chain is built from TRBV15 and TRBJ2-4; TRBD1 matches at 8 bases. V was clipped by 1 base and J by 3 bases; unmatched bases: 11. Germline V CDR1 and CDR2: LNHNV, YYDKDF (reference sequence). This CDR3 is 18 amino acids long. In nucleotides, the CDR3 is TGTGCCACCAGCAGAGGACAGGGGATTGAGAGGAACAAAAACATTCAGTACTTC. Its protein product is CATSRGQGIERNKNIQYF.

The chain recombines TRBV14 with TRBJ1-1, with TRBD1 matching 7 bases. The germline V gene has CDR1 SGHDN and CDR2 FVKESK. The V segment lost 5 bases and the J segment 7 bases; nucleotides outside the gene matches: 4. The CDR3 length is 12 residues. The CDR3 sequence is CASSSRQGEAFF. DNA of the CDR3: TGTGCCAGCAGCTCACGACAGGGTGAAGCTTTCTTT.

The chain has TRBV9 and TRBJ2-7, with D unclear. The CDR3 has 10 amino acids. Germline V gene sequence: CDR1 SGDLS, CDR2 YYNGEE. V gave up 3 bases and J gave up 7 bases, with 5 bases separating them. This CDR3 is CASSAWEQYV. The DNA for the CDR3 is TGTGCCAGCAGCGCCTGGGAGCAGTACGTC.

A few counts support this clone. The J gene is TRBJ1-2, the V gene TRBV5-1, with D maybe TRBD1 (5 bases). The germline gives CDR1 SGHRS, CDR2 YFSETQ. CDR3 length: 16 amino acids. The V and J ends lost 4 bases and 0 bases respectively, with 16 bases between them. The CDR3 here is CASSVLIGGSNYGYTF. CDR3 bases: TGCGCCAGCAGCGTACTTATCGGGGGATCTAACTATGGCTACACCTTC.

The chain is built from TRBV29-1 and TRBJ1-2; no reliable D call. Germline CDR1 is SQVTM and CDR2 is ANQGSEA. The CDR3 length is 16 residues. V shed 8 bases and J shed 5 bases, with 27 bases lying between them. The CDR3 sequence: CSSEGNGASDTYGYTF. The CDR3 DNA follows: TGCAGCTCAGAAGGGAATGGAGCGAGCGACACATATGGCTACACCTTC.

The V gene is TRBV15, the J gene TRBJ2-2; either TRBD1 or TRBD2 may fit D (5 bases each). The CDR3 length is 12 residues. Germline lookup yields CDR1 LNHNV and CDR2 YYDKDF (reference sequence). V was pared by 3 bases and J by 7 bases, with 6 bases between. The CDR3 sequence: CATSRGVGELFF. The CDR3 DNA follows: TGTGCCACCAGCAGGGGGGTCGGGGAGCTGTTTTTT. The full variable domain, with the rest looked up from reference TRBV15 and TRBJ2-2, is DAMVIQNPRYQVTQFGKPVTLSCSQTLNHNVMYWYQQKSSQAPKLLFHYYDKDFNNEADTPDNFQSRRPNTSFCFLDIRSPGLGDTAMYLCATSRGVGELFFGEGSRLTVL.